This T cell receptor (beta chain) was obtained from a study of blood T cell repertoires in COVID-19. Study details: In each case, the material was cDNA or gDNA derived from T cells, B-cell-depleted T cells, or PBMCs.

Original methodology: Counts of nucleated cells, estimated from reference gene primer amplification, were obtained. Using immunoSEQ multiplex PCR, the repertoire was profiled, and TCRdb retains in-frame clones only, with some absent. D and trimming come from the DNA, and the V and J calls and clone size come from that table. The profile shows around 100,000 clones, around 90% of them singletons. V was clipped by 4 bases and J by 4 bases; unmatched bases: 8. Germline-derived CDR1 and CDR2 are SGHNT and YYREEE (reference sequence). The CDR3 loop spans 16 amino acids. This chain joins TRBV5-4 and TRBJ1-4; TRBD1 aligns across 9 bases. Sequencing input: peripheral blood. The receptor was derived from a man older than 75 with acute or convalescent COVID-19. The CDR3 DNA reads as TGTGCCAGCAGCGACTCACCGGGACAGGGTAATGAAAAACTGTTTTTT. Translated, it gives CASSDSPGQGNEKLFF.